This TCR beta chain is from a study of blood T cell repertoires in COVID-19. The wider study: Specimens from acute and convalescent COVID-19 originated in the United States, Italy and Spain. From T cells, B-cell-depleted T cells, or PBMCs came the material, which was cDNA or gDNA.

As originally analysed: Researchers report that nucleated cell counts were estimated from reference gene primer amplification. Sequencing was performed with immunoSEQ multiplex PCR; in TCRdb, only in-frame clones are kept and a portion is missing. The DNA gave D and trimming, while V, J and clone size come from that table. In the table there are some 210,000 clones, approximately 84% of which are singletons. J lost 0 bases, V lost 0 bases, and 4 bases had no gene match. In germline, CDR1 is PRHDT, CDR2 FYEKMQ (reference sequence). The length of the CDR3 is 18 residues. The V and J genes are TRBV13 and TRBJ2-1, with TRBD2 matching over 11 bases. The clonotype originates from a woman in her forties or fifties with active or convalescent COVID-19. The specimen was peripheral blood. For the CDR3, the DNA is TGTGCCAGCAGCTTAGGACTAGCGGGGGTTAGCTCCTACAATGAGCAGTTCTTC. As protein: CASSLGLAGVSSYNEQFF.